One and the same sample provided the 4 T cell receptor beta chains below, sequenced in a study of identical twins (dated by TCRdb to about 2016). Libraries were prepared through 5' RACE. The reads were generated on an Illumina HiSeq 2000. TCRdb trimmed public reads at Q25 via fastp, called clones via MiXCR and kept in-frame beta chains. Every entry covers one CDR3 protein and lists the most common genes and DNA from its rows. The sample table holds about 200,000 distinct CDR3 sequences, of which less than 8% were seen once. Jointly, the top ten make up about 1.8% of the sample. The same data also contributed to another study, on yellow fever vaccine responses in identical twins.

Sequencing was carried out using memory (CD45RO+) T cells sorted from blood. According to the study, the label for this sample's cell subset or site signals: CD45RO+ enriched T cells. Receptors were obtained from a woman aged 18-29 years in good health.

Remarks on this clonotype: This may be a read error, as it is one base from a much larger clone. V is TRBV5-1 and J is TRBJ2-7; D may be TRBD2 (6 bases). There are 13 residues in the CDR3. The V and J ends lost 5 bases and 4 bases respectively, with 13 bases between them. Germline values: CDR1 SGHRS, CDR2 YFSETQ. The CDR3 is CASSGTREYEQYF. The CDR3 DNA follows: TGCGCCAGCAGTGGGACTCGAGAATACGAGCAGTACTTC.

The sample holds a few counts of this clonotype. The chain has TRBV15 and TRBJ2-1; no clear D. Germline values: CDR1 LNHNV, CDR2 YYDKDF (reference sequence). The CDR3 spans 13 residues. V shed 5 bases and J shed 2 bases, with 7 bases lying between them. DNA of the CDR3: TGTGCCACCAGCTCCCGAACCTACAATGAGCAGTTCTTC. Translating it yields CATSSRTYNEQFF.

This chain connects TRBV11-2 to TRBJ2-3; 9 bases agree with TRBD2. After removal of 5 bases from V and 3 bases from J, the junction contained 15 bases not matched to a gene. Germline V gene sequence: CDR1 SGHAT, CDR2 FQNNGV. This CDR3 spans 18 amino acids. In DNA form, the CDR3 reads TGTGCCAGCAGCCCTGTGCGGGGGGGCCAAAGAAGGACAGATACGCAGTATTTT. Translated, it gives CASSPVRGGQRRTDTQYF. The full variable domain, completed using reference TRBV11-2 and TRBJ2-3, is EAGVAQSPRYKIIEKRQSVAFWCNPISGHATLYWYQQILGQGPKLLIQFQNNGVVDDSQLPKDRFSAERLKGVDSTLKIQPAKLEDSAVYLCASSPVRGGQRRTDTQYFGPGTRLTVL.

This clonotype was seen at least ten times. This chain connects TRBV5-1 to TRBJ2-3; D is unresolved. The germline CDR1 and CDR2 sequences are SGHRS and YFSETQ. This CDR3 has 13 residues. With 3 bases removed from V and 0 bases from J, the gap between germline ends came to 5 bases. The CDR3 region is CASSSPSTDTQYF. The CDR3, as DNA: TGCGCCAGCAGCTCTCCTAGCACAGATACGCAGTATTTT.